These 21 T cell receptor beta chains were all obtained from the same sample, sequenced in a study of CD8+CD57+ T cells in acquired aplastic anemia. Genomic DNA templated the TCR beta VDJ and CDR3 profiling. TCRdb re-called the reads through MiXCR, storing one row per CDR3 protein. Of a few hundred thousand distinct CDR3 sequences in the sample, roughly 34% were seen once. Patients chosen for sequencing had shown CD8+CD57+ cell expansion by flow cytometry. Sequencing input: sorted CD4+, CD8+, or CD8+CD57+ T cells (not recorded which) from PBMCs. These TCRs come from a human donor with aplastic anemia.

The CDR3 region has the DNA TGCAGTGCTCCCGACACTAGCGGGAGAATCGCAGATACGCAGTATTTT. This gives the protein CSAPDTSGRIADTQYF. The chain couples TRBV20-1 to TRBJ2-3; 11 bases match TRBD2. CDR1 DFQATT and CDR2 SNEGSKA come from the germline V gene (reference sequence). J lost 4 bases, V lost 5 bases, and 11 bases had no gene match. CDR3 length equals 16 residues.

The chain has TRBV18 and TRBJ2-7; maybe TRBD2 (5 bases). The V end was cut by 1 base, the J end by 0 bases, with 10 bases between. The CDR3 covers 15 residues. The germline CDR1 and CDR2 sequences are KGHSH and LQKENI. The CDR3 bases are TGTGCCAGCTCACCACTAGATCTAGCCTCCTACGAGCAGTACTTC. It codes for CASSPLDLASYEQYF.

This chain connects TRBV9 to TRBJ2-2, with a tentative D call TRBD2 (5 bases). V was trimmed by 0 bases and J by 5 bases, leaving 8 bases between them. In germline, CDR1 is SGDLS, CDR2 YYNGEE. CDR3 size: 14 residues. This chain's CDR3 is CASSVVSGTGELFF. The CDR3 DNA reads as TGTGCCAGCAGCGTAGTTTCGGGGACCGGGGAGCTGTTTTTT.

The sample holds many counts of this clonotype. The chain recombines TRBV29-1 with TRBJ1-4; D possibly corresponds to TRBD1 (6 bases). The CDR3 loop spans 14 amino acids. CDR1 is SQVTM, CDR2 ANQGSEA, per germline. Trimming removed 5 bases at V and 2 bases at J, with 12 bases between. CDR3: CSVLDSRTNEKLFF. CDR3 nucleotides: TGCAGCGTTTTGGACAGCCGCACTAATGAAAAACTGTTTTTT.

This clonotype was seen only a few times. This chain connects TRBV5-1 to TRBJ2-5; D might be TRBD2 (6 bases). The CDR3 loop spans 14 amino acids. The germline V gene encodes CDR1 SGHRS and CDR2 YFSETQ. The V and J ends lost 6 bases and 5 bases respectively, with 17 bases between them. The CDR3 loop is CASTVGGDGETQYF. The CDR3 DNA follows: TGCGCCAGCACTGTGGGCGGGGACGGCGAGACCCAGTACTTC.

This clonotype was seen a handful of times. The germline gene is not matched at one end of the junction; a read error may be the cause. V usage is TRBV10-3 and J usage is TRBJ1-5; 7 bases are a match to TRBD1. CDR1 and CDR2 from the germline V gene are ENHRY and SYGVKD. This CDR3 has 17 amino acids. The CDR3 region has the DNA TGTGCCAGCAGTTACCGTGGACAGGAGGCTAGCAATCAGCCCCAGCATTTT. Protein sequence: CASSYRGQEASNQPQHF.

In this sample, this clonotype turned up a few times. V gene TRBV14 combines with J gene TRBJ2-5; a weak D match, TRBD2 (6 bases). V shed 3 bases and J shed 1 base, with 9 bases lying between them. CDR3 length equals 14 residues. Germline V gene lookup returns CDR1 SGHDN and CDR2 FVKESK. The CDR3 bases are TGTGCCAGCAGCCACAGGAGGGTCCAAGAGACCCAGTACTTC. It specifies CASSHRRVQETQYF.

The chain carries TRBV20-1 and TRBJ2-7, with D maybe TRBD1 (6 bases). Germline V gene sequence: CDR1 DFQATT, CDR2 SNEGSKA (reference sequence). This CDR3 has 14 residues. With 6 bases removed from V and 3 bases from J, the gap between germline ends came to 18 bases. The CDR3 region has the DNA TGCAGTGCAGAAACGACAGGATCAGTCTACGAGCAGTACTTC. Translated, it gives CSAETTGSVYEQYF.

There are many counts of this clonotype. The chain uses TRBV2 and TRBJ1-3; perhaps TRBD1 as D (5 bases). Germline V gene lookup returns CDR1 SNHLY and CDR2 FYNNEI. The CDR3 consists of 16 residues. The ends were cut back, 2 bases at V and 1 base at J, with 12 bases in the middle. The CDR3 region is CASSEWQGGSGNTIYF. DNA of the CDR3: TGTGCCAGCAGTGAATGGCAGGGTGGGTCTGGAAACACCATATATTTT.

By frequency in the sample, this clonotype is medium-sized. V gene TRBV29-1 combines with J gene TRBJ2-3; 8 nucleotides line up with TRBD1. The CDR3 is made up of 14 amino acids. V was clipped by 6 bases and J by 3 bases; unmatched bases: 8. The germline gives CDR1 SQVTM, CDR2 ANQGSEA. In nucleotides, the CDR3 is TGCAGCGTATGCGGACAGGGCCGGACAGATACGCAGTATTTT. Translated: CSVCGQGRTDTQYF.

This clonotype was found a few times. This chain connects TRBV30 to TRBJ1-3, with no clear D. Trimming removed 5 bases from V and 0 bases from J, with 8 bases in between. This CDR3 contains 13 residues. CDR1 is GTSNPN, CDR2 SVGIG, per germline (reference sequence). The CDR3 region is CAWRASSGNTIYF. The CDR3 DNA reads as TGTGCCTGGCGGGCCAGCTCTGGAAACACCATATATTTT.

This clonotype showed up many times. The rearrangement links TRBV29-1 to TRBJ1-2; D remains ambiguous. V was cut by 4 bases and J by 9 bases, with 15 bases left in between. Per the germline V gene, CDR1 is SQVTM and CDR2 is ANQGSEA. The CDR3 is 12 amino acids. Here the CDR3 reads CSVGGPPGSYTF. CDR3 nucleotide sequence: TGCAGCGTTGGAGGCCCCCCGGGGAGCTACACCTTC.

For the CDR3, the DNA is TGCAGTGCCGAGGGCGAGCGGGCCTCGGGTGAGCAGTTCTTC. This encodes CSAEGERASGEQFF. The rearrangement joins TRBV20-1 to TRBJ2-1; possibly TRBD2 for D (6 bases). Trimming shortened V by 6 bases and J by 9 bases, and 21 bases separated the two germline ends. This CDR3 contains 14 residues. The germline V gene encodes CDR1 DFQATT and CDR2 SNEGSKA (reference sequence).

The chain couples TRBV2 to TRBJ2-7; TRBD1 aligns across 7 bases. Germline CDR1 and CDR2: SNHLY and FYNNEI. After removal of 7 bases from V and 3 bases from J, the junction contained 6 bases not matched to a gene. The CDR3 is 13 amino acids. In DNA, the CDR3 is TGTGCCAGCACCTCAGGGGACAGCTACGAGCAGTACTTC. Translation: CASTSGDSYEQYF. Together with reference TRBV2 and TRBJ2-7, the CDR3 gives the full variable domain: EPEVTQTPSHQVTQMGQEVILRCVPISNHLYFYWYRQILGQKVEFLVSFYNNEISEKSEIFDDQFSVERPDGSNFTLKIRSTKLEDSAMYFCASTSGDSYEQYFGPGTRLTVT.

The genes are TRBV6-5 and TRBJ2-7, with D unclear. Germline values: CDR1 MNHEY, CDR2 SVGAGI. V lost 0 bases and J lost 5, with 17 bases in between. This CDR3 has 16 amino acids. CDR3 DNA sequence: TGTGCCAGCAGTTACTCGGGTCCCAGTTACAACCACGAGCAGTACTTC. Its protein product is CASSYSGPSYNHEQYF.

This clonotype was observed many times. CDR3 sequence (DNA): TGTGCCAGCAGCTTAGAACCCGGACAAGAGACCCAGTACTTC. Translation gives CASSLEPGQETQYF. The V and J genes are TRBV7-2 and TRBJ2-5, with D unresolved. This CDR3 is 14 amino acids long. Trimming took 1 base from V and 2 from J, leaving 8 bases between them. CDR1 SGHTA and CDR2 FQGNSA come from the germline V gene.

The rearrangement uses TRBV7-2 and TRBJ1-1; D remains ambiguous. CDR1 and CDR2 (germline): SGHTA, FQGNSA. CDR3 length equals 14 residues. V was cut by 6 bases and J by 3 bases, with 14 bases left in between. The CDR3 region is CASSSTRSYTEAFF. The CDR3 DNA sequence: TGTGCCAGCAGTTCGACACGGAGTTACACTGAAGCTTTCTTT.

In this sample, this clonotype turned up many times. The J gene is TRBJ2-7, the V gene TRBV7-9, with 11 bases matching TRBD2. V lost 3 bases to trimming and J lost 0 bases; unmatched junction nucleotides: 7. The CDR3 covers 17 residues. CDR1 SEHNR and CDR2 FQNEAQ come from the germline V gene (reference sequence). The CDR3 loop is CASSFSIGTSGSYEQYF. DNA for the CDR3: TGTGCCAGCAGCTTCTCCATCGGGACTAGCGGCTCCTACGAGCAGTACTTC.

The chain joins TRBV4-2 to TRBJ2-1, with TRBD1 matching 9 bases. The germline gives CDR1 LGHNA, CDR2 YNFKEQ. Trimming removed 8 bases from V and 4 bases from J; junction bases left unmatched: 9. The CDR3 contains 15 residues. The CDR3 DNA reads as TGTGCCAGCGGATCAGGGACAGGGAGTTACAATGAGCAGTTCTTC. Translated: CASGSGTGSYNEQFF.

This chain links TRBV29-1 with TRBJ2-7; the D gene could be TRBD1 or TRBD2 (7 bases each). CDR1 and CDR2 from the germline V gene are SQVTM and ANQGSEA. V lost 3 bases, J lost 2 bases, and 14 bases lay in between. This CDR3 is built from 14 residues. CDR3 nucleotide sequence: TGCAGCGTTGACGACAGGGAGGGTCCCTACGAGCAGTACTTC. It translates to CSVDDREGPYEQYF.

The CDR3 coding sequence is TGTGCCAGCAGTTTAGGGGGATCGAACACTGAAGCTTTCTTT. Translation: CASSLGGSNTEAFF. This chain connects TRBV12-3 or TRBV12-4 to TRBJ1-1; D gene uncertain. The ends were cut back, 1 base at V and 1 base at J, with 7 bases in the middle. The CDR3 is made up of 14 amino acids.